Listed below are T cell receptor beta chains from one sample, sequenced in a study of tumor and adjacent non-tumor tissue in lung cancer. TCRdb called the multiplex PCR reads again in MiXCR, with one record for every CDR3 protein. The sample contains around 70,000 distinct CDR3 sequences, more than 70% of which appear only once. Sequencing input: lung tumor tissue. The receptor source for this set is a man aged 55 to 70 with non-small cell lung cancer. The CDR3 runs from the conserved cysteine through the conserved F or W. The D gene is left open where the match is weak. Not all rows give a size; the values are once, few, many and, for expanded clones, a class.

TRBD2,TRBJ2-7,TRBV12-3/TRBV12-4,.,TGTGCCAGCAATCCGACTAGCGGGAGCTACGAGCAGTACTTC,CASNPTSGSYEQYF
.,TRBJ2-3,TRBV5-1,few,TGCGCCAGCAGCTCAACTAACGGGAGCGGAGATACGCAGTATTTT,CASSSTNGSGDTQYF
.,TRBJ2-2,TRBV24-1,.,TGTGCCACCAGTAACATGGGGACGGCGAACACCGGGAAGCTGTTTTTT,CATSNMGTANTGKLFF
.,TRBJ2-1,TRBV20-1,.,TGCAGTACTCTGCCGGGGGACGGGTACAATGAGCAGTTCTTC,CSTLPGDGYNEQFF
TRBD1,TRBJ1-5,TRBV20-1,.,TGCGGTGCTAGGGGACAGGGCAATCAGGCCCAGCATTTT,CGARGQGNQAQHF
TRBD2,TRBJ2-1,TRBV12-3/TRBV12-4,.,TGTGCCAGCAGTTTCCCTCAGCGGGACTACAATGAGCAATACTTC,CASSFPQRDYNEQYF
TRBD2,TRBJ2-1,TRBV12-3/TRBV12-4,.,TGTGCAAGCGGTTTCCCTCAGCGGGACCGCAATGAGCAGTTCTTC,CASGFPQRDRNEQFF
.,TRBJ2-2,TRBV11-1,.,TGTGCCAGCTATACTAGTGGCACCGGGGAGCTGCTTTTT,CASYTSGTGELLF
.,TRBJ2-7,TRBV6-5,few,TGTACCAGCAGTTACGGGGCTGGTCATGTTTACGAGCAGTACTTC,CTSSYGAGHVYEQYF
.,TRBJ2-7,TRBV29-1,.,TGCAGCGTTCAGGAAGGCAGGGGTGGGTACGAGCAGTACTTC,CSVQEGRGGYEQYF
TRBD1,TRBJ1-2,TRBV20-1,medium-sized,TGCAGTGCTAGAGATGGGACAGGGTATGGCTACACCTTC,CSARDGTGYGYTF
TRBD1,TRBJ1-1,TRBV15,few,TGTGCCACCAGCAGAGATCGGGACAGGAACACTGAAGCTTTCTTT,CATSRDRDRNTEAFF
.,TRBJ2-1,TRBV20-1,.,TGCAGTGCTGAGAGCAGACTCGCTTACAATGAGCAGTTCTTC,CSAESRLAYNEQFF
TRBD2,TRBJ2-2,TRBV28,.,TGTACCAGCAGTTTACCGAGACTAGCAAGGACGACCGGGGAGCTGTTTTTT,CTSSLPRLARTTGELFF
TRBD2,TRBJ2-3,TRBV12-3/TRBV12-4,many,TGTGCCAGCAGTCGGGCTAGCGGCAGCACAGATACGCAGTATTTT,CASSRASGSTDTQYF
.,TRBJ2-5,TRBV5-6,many,TGTGCCAGCAGCTCTCGAGGGGGTGGAGAGACCCAGTACTTC,CASSSRGGGETQYF
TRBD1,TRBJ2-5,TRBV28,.,TGTGCCAGCAGACGAAACAGGGGGGAGACCCAGTACTTC,CASRRNRGETQYF
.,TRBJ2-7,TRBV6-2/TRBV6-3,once,TGTGCCAACGGTGACAGGCCGGAAGAGCAGTACTTC,CANGDRPEEQYF
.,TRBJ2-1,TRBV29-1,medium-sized,TGCAGCGTTGAACAGAGCTCCTACAATGAGCAGTTCTTC,CSVEQSSYNEQFF
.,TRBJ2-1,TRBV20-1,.,TGCAGTACTAGAGATTTCCCTTACAATGAGCAGTTCTTC,CSTRDFPYNEQFF
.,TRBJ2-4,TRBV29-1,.,TGCAGCGTGGAAATACCGGGACCCCGGGCCGAAACCAAAAACATTCACTACTTC,CSVEIPGPRAETKNIHYF
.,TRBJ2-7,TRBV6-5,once,TGTGCCATCAGTTACTCGAGGCGTGAGACAGCCGAGGAGTACTTC,CAISYSRRETAEEYF
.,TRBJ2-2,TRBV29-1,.,TGCAGCGGGAGATTAAGTGACGAGGAGCTGTTTTTT,CSGRLSDEELFF
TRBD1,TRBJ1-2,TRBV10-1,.,TGCATCAGCACCAGGACAGGGGGCCCATTGGGCTATGGCTACACCTTC,CISTRTGGPLGYGYTF
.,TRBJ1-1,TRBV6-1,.,TGTGGCAACAGCCCGGAATTTTGGAGGGTGAACACTGAAGCTTTCTTT,CGNSPEFWRVNTEAFF
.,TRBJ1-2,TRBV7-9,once,TGTGCCAGCAGCCCCTCAGTGGCATCGGATGGCTACACCTTC,CASSPSVASDGYTF
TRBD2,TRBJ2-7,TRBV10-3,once,TGTGCCATTAGCGAAACTAGCGGGAGATGGTACGAGCAGTACTTC,CAISETSGRWYEQYF
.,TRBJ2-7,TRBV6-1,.,TGTGCCAGGAGTGAGAACCACGAGCAGTACTTC,CARSENHEQYF
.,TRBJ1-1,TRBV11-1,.,TGTGCCGGTAGCTCGGACATATACGACACTGAAGCTTTCTTT,CAGSSDIYDTEAFF
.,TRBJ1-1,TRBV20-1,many,TGCAGTGCTAGATTGACAGAGAGGTTTGGAGCTTTCTTT,CSARLTERFGAFF
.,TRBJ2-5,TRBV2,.,TGTGCCAGCAGCGACGGCGACAGGTTGATAGAGACCCAGTACTTC,CASSDGDRLIETQYF
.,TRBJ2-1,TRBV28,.,TGTGCCAGCAGTTTCTTGTTGGTCCGCAATGAGCAGTTCTTC,CASSFLLVRNEQFF
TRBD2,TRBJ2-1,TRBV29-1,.,TGCAGCGTTGAATTAGCGGGAGAACTGGCTGAGCGGTTCTTC,CSVELAGELAERFF
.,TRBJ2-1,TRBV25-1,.,TGTGCCAGCATAGAGGACAAATCGGTGAATGAGCAGTTCTTC,CASIEDKSVNEQFF
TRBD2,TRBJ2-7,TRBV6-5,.,TGTGCCAGCAGACCCGGACTAGCGGGAAACGGTGAGTACTTC,CASRPGLAGNGEYF
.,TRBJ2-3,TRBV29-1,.,TGCAGCGTTGAGTCCGTGGCGACTGGCACAGACACGCAGTATTTT,CSVESVATGTDTQYF
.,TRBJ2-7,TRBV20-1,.,TGCAGTGGCTTAACGGAGAATTCCAACGAGCAGTATTTC,CSGLTENSNEQYF
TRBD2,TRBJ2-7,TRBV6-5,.,TGTGCCAGCAGTTACCTCGCTAGCGGGGGCTACTACGAGCTGTACTTC,CASSYLASGGYYELYF
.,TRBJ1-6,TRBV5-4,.,TGTGCCAGCGGGAGGGCGCAAAATTCACACCTCCACTTT,CASGRAQNSHLHF
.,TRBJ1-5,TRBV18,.,TGTGCCAGCTCACACCAGATCAATCAGCCCCAGCATTTT,CASSHQINQPQHF
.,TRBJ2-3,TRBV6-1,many,TGTGCCAGCTCGGAGGGGGGGGCAGATACGCAGTATTTT,CASSEGGADTQYF
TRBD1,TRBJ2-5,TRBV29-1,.,TGCAACGTTGATCGCGACAGGGTTTCGGAGACCCAGTACTTC,CNVDRDRVSETQYF
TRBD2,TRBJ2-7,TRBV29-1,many,TGCAGCGTTCAGCGGGAGGCAGGCGAGCAGTACTTC,CSVQREAGEQYF
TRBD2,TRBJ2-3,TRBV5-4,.,TGTGCCAACAGCCATATCGAGCGGGAGCCGGGAGATATGCAGTATTTT,CANSHIEREPGDMQYF
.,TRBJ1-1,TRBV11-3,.,TGTGCCAGCAACCTAGGGTGCCGCGAGACATCGATCACTGAAGCTTTCTTT,CASNLGCRETSITEAFF
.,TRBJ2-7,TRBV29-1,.,TGCAGCGTTTTTAAGACTGGAACCTACGAGCGGTACTTC,CSVFKTGTYERYF
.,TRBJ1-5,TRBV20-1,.,TGCAGTGCTAACCGCCAGAGAGGGACCTATAGCAATCAGCCCCAGCATTTT,CSANRQRGTYSNQPQHF
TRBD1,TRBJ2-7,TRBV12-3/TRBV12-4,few,TGTGCCAGCAGTTGGGGACAGGGGGTGCCCAAGCAGTACTTC,CASSWGQGVPKQYF
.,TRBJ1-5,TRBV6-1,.,TGTACCAGCAAAGGAAACGGTAATCAGCCCCAGCATTTT,CTSKGNGNQPQHF
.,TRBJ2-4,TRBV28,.,TGTGCCACCGGCGGCCAGACTGGAGTCAAAAACATTCAGTACTTC,CATGGQTGVKNIQYF
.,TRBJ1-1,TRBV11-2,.,TGTGCCAGCAGCCTCCAGGGGAGGACTGAAGCTTTCTTT,CASSLQGRTEAFF
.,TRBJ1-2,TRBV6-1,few,TGTACCAGCAGTGAATTGCGGGGGCAAGGTGGTTACACCTTC,CTSSELRGQGGYTF
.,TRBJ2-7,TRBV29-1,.,TGCAGCGTTGAAGATTCTACAAGCAGGAACTACGAGAAGTACTTC,CSVEDSTSRNYEKYF
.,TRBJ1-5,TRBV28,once,TGTGCCAACAGTCCTTTTGGGGCTAACAATCAGCCCCACCATTTT,CANSPFGANNQPHHF
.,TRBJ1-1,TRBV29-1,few,TGCAGCGTAAACGGAGGGGTGAACACTGGAGCTTTCTTT,CSVNGGVNTGAFF
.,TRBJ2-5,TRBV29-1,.,TGCAGCGTTAAGACCTCAAGCATGGAGACCCATTACTTC,CSVKTSSMETHYF
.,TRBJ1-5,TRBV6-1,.,TGTGCCAGCAGTGACTCGGAGGAAGTCAGTCAGCTACAGCATTTT,CASSDSEEVSQLQHF